This T cell receptor beta chain derives from a study of CD8 T cells in ankylosing spondylitis. Study conclusions and caveats: Blood of patients with ankylosing spondylitis appeared to be characterized by a TCR beta motif of eight highly homologous variants.

The germline V gene encodes CDR1 DFQATT and CDR2 SNEGSKA (reference sequence). CDR3 size: 11 residues. Deletions cut 1 base from V and 7 bases from J, with 7 bases between. MiXCR was run by TCRdb on the 5' RACE reads, yielding one entry per CDR3 protein. Of 700,000 to 850,000 distinct CDR3 sequences in the sample, about 11% were seen once. This clonotype has at least ten counts. Its antigen is undetermined. Sequences were obtained from blood, either unsorted or a sorted T cell fraction (not recorded which). The origin of this receptor is a male donor with ankylosing spondylitis. V and J are TRBV20-1 and TRBJ2-5; D is undetermined. CDR3 residues: CSARGAGTQYF. Written as DNA, the CDR3 is TGCAGTGCTAGAGGAGCAGGGACCCAGTACTTC.